The rows below give T cell receptor beta chains drawn from one sample of a study of T cells in Graves' hyperthyroidism and ophthalmopathy. TCRdb redid the calling of the multiplex PCR reads with MiXCR, one entry per CDR3 protein. The sample shows some 560,000 distinct CDR3 sequences, approximately 14% of them seen only once. What was sequenced was blood. The receptors shown here come from a woman in her thirties with Graves' hyperthyroidism. Both conserved end residues are part of each CDR3. The D gene is left open where the match is weak. Clone size appears in some rows only: once, few, many, or a class for an expanded clone.

J gene: TRBJ2-3; D gene: NA; V gene: TRBV2; clone size: many; CDR3 DNA: TGTGCCAGCAGTGAAGCAGGGCGGCCACCTAGCACAGATACGCAGTATTTT; CDR3 protein: CASSEAGRPPSTDTQYF
J gene: TRBJ1-2; D gene: NA; V gene: TRBV27; clone size: few; CDR3 DNA: TGTGCCAGCAGTCTCACGCCATCTATGGAGGGCTACACCTTC; CDR3 protein: CASSLTPSMEGYTF
J gene: TRBJ2-3; D gene: NA; V gene: TRBV20-1; clone size: many; CDR3 DNA: TGCAGTGCTAGTCACGGGGACACAGATACGCAGTATTTT; CDR3 protein: CSASHGDTDTQYF
J gene: TRBJ2-1; D gene: TRBD2; V gene: TRBV7-9; clone size: many; CDR3 DNA: TGTGCCAGCAGCTACCAAGAGAGTAGTAGCGGGAAAGAGTGGAATGAGCAGTTCTTC; CDR3 protein: CASSYQESSSGKEWNEQFF
J gene: TRBJ2-1; D gene: TRBD1; V gene: TRBV20-1; clone size: NA; CDR3 DNA: TGCAGTGCTGCCGGGACAGGGAAATTTGAGCAGTTCTTC; CDR3 protein: CSAAGTGKFEQFF
J gene: TRBJ2-3; D gene: NA; V gene: TRBV18; clone size: many; CDR3 DNA: TGTGCCAGCTCACGAGCAGATACGCAGTATTTT; CDR3 protein: CASSRADTQYF
J gene: TRBJ2-2; D gene: NA; V gene: TRBV29-1; clone size: many; CDR3 DNA: TGCAGCGTTGAATATCGAACGGACACCGGGGAGCTGTTTTTT; CDR3 protein: CSVEYRTDTGELFF
J gene: TRBJ2-7; D gene: NA; V gene: TRBV11-2; clone size: NA; CDR3 DNA: TGTGCCAGCAGGTCCCCCATCTGTAAGGCCTACGAGCAGTACTTC; CDR3 protein: CASRSPICKAYEQYF
J gene: TRBJ2-5; D gene: NA; V gene: TRBV9; clone size: many; CDR3 DNA: TGTGCCAGCAGCGTAGACACAGCTCAAGAGACCCAGTACTTC; CDR3 protein: CASSVDTAQETQYF
J gene: TRBJ2-3; D gene: NA; V gene: TRBV18; clone size: many; CDR3 DNA: TGTGCCAGCTCACAAACCGGGACCGGAGCAGATACGCAGTATTTT; CDR3 protein: CASSQTGTGADTQYF